A selection of T cell receptor beta chains follows, all from one sample in a study of identical twins. From the 5' RACE reads, TCRdb called clonotypes with MiXCR, one entry per CDR3 protein. The sample consists of under 450,000 distinct CDR3 sequences, about 18% of them appearing once. Sequenced: naive T cells sorted from blood. All receptors derive from a man aged 50 or older in good health. Each CDR3 is given with its conserved first and last residue. Fields, in order: V gene, D gene, clone size, J gene, CDR3 protein, CDR3 DNA. The D gene is left open where the match is weak. A row's size may be missing; if present it is once, few, many or a size class.

V: TRBV5-1
D: -
size: -
J: TRBJ2-3
CDR3: CASSLEAPPDTQYF
DNA: TGCGCCAGCAGCTTGGAAGCGCCACCAGATACGCAGTATTTT

V: TRBV6-2/TRBV6-3
D: -
size: few
J: TRBJ2-7
CDR3: CASSYSILAPYSYEQYF
DNA: TGTGCCAGCAGTTACTCGATTCTAGCGCCATACTCCTACGAGCAGTACTTC

V: TRBV25-1
D: TRBD1
size: few
J: TRBJ2-7
CDR3: CASSGTPGTGIDEQYF
DNA: TGTGCCAGCAGTGGAACGCCTGGGACAGGGATCGACGAGCAGTACTTC

V: TRBV4-3
D: -
size: many
J: TRBJ1-1
CDR3: CASSQGGRTEAFF
DNA: TGCGCCAGCAGCCAAGGAGGGCGCACTGAAGCTTTCTTT

V: TRBV12-3/TRBV12-4
D: -
size: many
J: TRBJ2-2
CDR3: CASSPHLDTGELFF
DNA: TGTGCCAGCAGTCCGCATTTAGACACCGGGGAGCTGTTTTTT

V: TRBV10-2
D: TRBD1
size: -
J: TRBJ1-1
CDR3: CASSLTGFTEAFF
DNA: TGCGCCAGCAGTCTGACAGGGTTTACTGAAGCTTTCTTT

V: TRBV15
D: TRBD1
size: -
J: TRBJ2-4
CDR3: CATSRGSGGLAKNIQYF
DNA: TGTGCCACCAGCAGAGGCTCAGGGGGCCTAGCCAAAAACATTCAGTACTTC

V: TRBV13
D: -
size: -
J: TRBJ1-6
CDR3: CASSLKISYNSPLHF
DNA: TGTGCCAGCAGCTTAAAGATCTCCTATAATTCACCCCTCCACTTT

V: TRBV6-1
D: -
size: -
J: TRBJ1-5
CDR3: CASKKGGGNQPQHF
DNA: TGTGCCAGCAAAAAGGGGGGAGGCAATCAGCCCCAGCATTTT

V: TRBV12-3/TRBV12-4
D: -
size: many
J: TRBJ1-3
CDR3: CASSPGTDSGNTIYF
DNA: TGTGCCAGCAGTCCAGGGACGGACTCTGGAAACACCATATATTTT

V: TRBV5-5
D: -
size: many
J: TRBJ1-1
CDR3: CASSLRGPAMNTEAFF
DNA: TGTGCCAGCAGCTTGCGGGGGCCCGCTATGAACACTGAAGCTTTCTTT

V: TRBV20-1
D: TRBD2
size: many
J: TRBJ2-5
CDR3: CSARLAGGEETQYF
DNA: TGCAGTGCTAGACTAGCGGGAGGGGAAGAGACCCAGTACTTC

V: TRBV27
D: -
size: once
J: TRBJ2-7
CDR3: CASSLSVKGTYEQYF
DNA: TGTGCCAGCAGTTTATCGGTCAAGGGGACCTACGAGCAGTACTTC

V: TRBV20-1
D: -
size: few
J: TRBJ2-7
CDR3: CSARESGTASYEQYF
DNA: TGCAGTGCTAGAGAAAGCGGGACAGCGTCCTACGAGCAGTACTTC

V: TRBV4-3
D: -
size: many
J: TRBJ2-1
CDR3: CASSQDWREINEQFF
DNA: TGCGCCAGCAGCCAAGATTGGCGGGAAATCAATGAGCAGTTCTTC

V: TRBV5-4
D: TRBD2
size: -
J: TRBJ2-3
CDR3: CASSLTSGGAADTQYF
DNA: TGTGCCAGCAGCTTAACTAGCGGGGGGGCCGCAGATACGCAGTATTTT

V: TRBV15
D: -
size: many
J: TRBJ2-7
CDR3: CATSRDLGDEQYF
DNA: TGTGCCACCAGCAGAGATCTGGGGGACGAGCAGTACTTC

V: TRBV7-8
D: -
size: many
J: TRBJ2-3
CDR3: CASSLDTALYTDTQYF
DNA: TGTGCCAGCAGCTTAGATACTGCCTTATACACAGATACGCAGTATTTT

V: TRBV10-3
D: -
size: few
J: TRBJ2-5
CDR3: CAISESKETQYF
DNA: TGTGCCATCAGTGAGTCGAAAGAGACCCAGTACTTC

V: TRBV28
D: -
size: few
J: TRBJ2-2
CDR3: CASSPNRGLTNTGELFF
DNA: TGTGCCAGCAGTCCCAACAGGGGACTAACGAACACCGGGGAGCTGTTTTTT

V: TRBV7-9
D: -
size: many
J: TRBJ2-5
CDR3: CASSSNGQGGETQYF
DNA: TGTGCCAGCAGCTCGAACGGACAGGGAGGGGAGACCCAGTACTTC

V: TRBV5-1
D: -
size: many
J: TRBJ1-6
CDR3: CASSLGRNSPLHF
DNA: TGCGCCAGCAGCTTGGGACGTAATTCACCCCTCCACTTT

V: TRBV20-1
D: -
size: few
J: TRBJ1-4
CDR3: CSAPWGATNEKLFF
DNA: TGCAGTGCTCCGTGGGGGGCAACTAATGAAAAACTGTTTTTT

V: TRBV20-1
D: -
size: -
J: TRBJ2-3
CDR3: CSARADRPTQYF
DNA: TGCAGTGCTAGAGCAGATCGACCTACGCAGTATTTT

V: TRBV28
D: -
size: few
J: TRBJ2-1
CDR3: CASSLQGEYNEQFF
DNA: TGTGCCAGCAGTTTACAGGGAGAGTACAATGAGCAGTTCTTC

V: TRBV12-5
D: -
size: many
J: TRBJ2-2
CDR3: CASGFGANTGELFF
DNA: TGTGCTAGTGGTTTCGGAGCGAACACCGGGGAGCTGTTTTTT

V: TRBV5-6
D: -
size: few
J: TRBJ1-1
CDR3: CASSEVTGLNTEAFF
DNA: TGTGCCAGCAGCGAAGTGACAGGATTGAACACTGAAGCTTTCTTT

V: TRBV12-3/TRBV12-4
D: TRBD1
size: few
J: TRBJ1-5
CDR3: CASSTYRGSGNQPQHF
DNA: TGTGCCAGCAGTACCTACAGGGGAAGCGGCAATCAGCCCCAGCATTTT